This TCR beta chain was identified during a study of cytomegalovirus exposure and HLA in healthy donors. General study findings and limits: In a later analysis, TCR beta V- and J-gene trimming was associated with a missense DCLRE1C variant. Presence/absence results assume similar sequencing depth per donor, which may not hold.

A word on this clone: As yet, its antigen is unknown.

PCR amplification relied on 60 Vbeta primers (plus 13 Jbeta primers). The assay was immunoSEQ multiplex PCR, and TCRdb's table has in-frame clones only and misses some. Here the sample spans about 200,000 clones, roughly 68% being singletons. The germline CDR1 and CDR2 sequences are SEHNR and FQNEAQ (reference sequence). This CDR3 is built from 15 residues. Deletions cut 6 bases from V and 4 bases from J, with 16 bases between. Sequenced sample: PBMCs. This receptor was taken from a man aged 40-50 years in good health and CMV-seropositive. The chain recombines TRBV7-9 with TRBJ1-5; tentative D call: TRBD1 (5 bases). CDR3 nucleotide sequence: TGTGCCAGCAGGGGGGAGGGACCCTCAAATCAGCCCCAGCATTTT. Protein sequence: CASRGEGPSNQPQHF.